The clone carrying this T cell receptor beta chain has more than one count but fewer than ten. Noted time point: pre-treatment sample, taken before nivolumab and TIL therapy. The data stem from a study of TIL therapy for anti-PD-1-resistant metastatic lung cancer. The J segment lost 1 base and the V segment lost 5 bases, leaving 2 bases of the junction unmatched. This CDR3 is built from 16 residues. Germline CDR1 reads SGHAT; CDR2 reads FQNNGV. The libraries were made with immunoSEQ v3. Assay used: immunoSEQ multiplex PCR; TCRdb lists only in-frame clones, some missing. The top ten clones hold around 4.8% of a sample with 45,000 to 60,000 clones, 70% to 85% of them seen once.

This TCR came from a woman between 30 and 80 years old with non-small cell lung cancer. The material was blood, obtained at baseline. The rearrangement uses TRBV11-2 and TRBJ2-2, with 12 bases matching TRBD2. CDR3 nucleotide sequence: TGTGCCAGCAGCATACTAGCGGGAGGGAACACCGGGGAGCTGTTTTTT. It is translated as CASSILAGGNTGELFF.